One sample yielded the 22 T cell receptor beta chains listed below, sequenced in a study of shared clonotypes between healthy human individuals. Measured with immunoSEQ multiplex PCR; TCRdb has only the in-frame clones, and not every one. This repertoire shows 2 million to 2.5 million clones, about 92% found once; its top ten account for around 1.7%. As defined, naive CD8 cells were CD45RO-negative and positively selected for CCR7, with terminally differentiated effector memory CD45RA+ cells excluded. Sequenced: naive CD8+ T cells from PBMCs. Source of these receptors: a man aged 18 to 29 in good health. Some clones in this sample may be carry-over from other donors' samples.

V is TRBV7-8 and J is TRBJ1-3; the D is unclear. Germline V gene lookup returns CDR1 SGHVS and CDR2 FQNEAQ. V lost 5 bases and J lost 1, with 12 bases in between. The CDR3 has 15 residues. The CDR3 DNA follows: TGTGCCAGCAGCCCGGGAGAGGGATCTGGAAACACCATATATTTT. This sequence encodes CASSPGEGSGNTIYF.

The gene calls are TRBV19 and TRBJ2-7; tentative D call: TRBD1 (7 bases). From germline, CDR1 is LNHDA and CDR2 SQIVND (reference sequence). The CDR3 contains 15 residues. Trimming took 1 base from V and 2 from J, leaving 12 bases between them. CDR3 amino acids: CASSIAARGAYEQYF. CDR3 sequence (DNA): TGTGCCAGTAGTATAGCCGCCAGGGGGGCCTACGAGCAGTACTTC.

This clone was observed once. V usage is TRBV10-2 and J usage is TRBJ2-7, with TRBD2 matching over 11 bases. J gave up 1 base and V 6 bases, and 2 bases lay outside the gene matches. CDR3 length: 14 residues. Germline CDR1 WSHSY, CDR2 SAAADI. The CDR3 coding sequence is TGCGCCAGCAGCGGACTAGCGGGTTCCTACGAGCAGTACTTC. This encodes CASSGLAGSYEQYF.

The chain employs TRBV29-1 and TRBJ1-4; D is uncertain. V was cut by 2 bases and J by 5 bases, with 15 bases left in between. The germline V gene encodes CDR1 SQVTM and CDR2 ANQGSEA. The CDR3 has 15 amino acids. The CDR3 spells CSVEFLGRENEKLFF. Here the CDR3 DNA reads TGCAGCGTTGAATTTTTAGGAAGGGAAAATGAAAAACTGTTTTTT.

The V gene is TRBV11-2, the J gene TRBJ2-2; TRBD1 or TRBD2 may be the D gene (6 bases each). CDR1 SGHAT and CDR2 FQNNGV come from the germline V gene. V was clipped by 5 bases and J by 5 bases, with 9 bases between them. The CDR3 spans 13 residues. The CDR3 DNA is TGTGCCAGCAGCGGAGGGGGAACCGGGGAGCTGTTTTTT. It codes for CASSGGGTGELFF.

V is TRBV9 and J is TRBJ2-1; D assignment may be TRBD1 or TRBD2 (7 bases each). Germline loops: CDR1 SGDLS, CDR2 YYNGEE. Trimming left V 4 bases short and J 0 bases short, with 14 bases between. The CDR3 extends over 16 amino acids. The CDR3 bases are TGTGCCAGCAGCCCAGGGGGGGGCACCTCCTACAATGAGCAGTTCTTC. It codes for CASSPGGGTSYNEQFF.

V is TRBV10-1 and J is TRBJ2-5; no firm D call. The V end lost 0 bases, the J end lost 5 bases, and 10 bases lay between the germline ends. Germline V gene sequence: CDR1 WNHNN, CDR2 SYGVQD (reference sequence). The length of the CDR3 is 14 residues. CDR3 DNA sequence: TGCGCCAGCAGTGAGTCTGGCGGCGCGGAGACCCAGTACTTC. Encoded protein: CASSESGGAETQYF.

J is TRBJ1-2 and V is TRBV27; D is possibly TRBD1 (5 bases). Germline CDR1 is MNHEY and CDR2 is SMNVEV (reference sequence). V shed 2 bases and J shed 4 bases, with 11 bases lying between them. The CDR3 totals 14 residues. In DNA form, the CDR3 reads TGTGCCAGCAGTTTAACCAGGGAGCCCTATGGCTACACCTTC. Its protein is CASSLTREPYGYTF.

CDR3: CASKDYDSNQPQHF. In nucleotides, the CDR3 is TGTGCCAGCAAGGATTATGATAGCAATCAGCCCCAGCATTTT. This chain uses TRBV28 with TRBJ1-5; D call uncertain. The germline CDR1 and CDR2 sequences are MDHEN and SYDVKM. The CDR3 consists of 14 residues. V lost 7 bases and J 0 bases, leaving 10 bases between the germline ends.

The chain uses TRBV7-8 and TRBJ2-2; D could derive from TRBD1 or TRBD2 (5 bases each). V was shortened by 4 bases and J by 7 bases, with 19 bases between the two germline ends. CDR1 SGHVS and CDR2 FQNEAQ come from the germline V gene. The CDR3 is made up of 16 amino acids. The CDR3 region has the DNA TGTGCCAGCAGCTCTCGGGACGCTGGATGGGGCGGGGAGCTGTTTTTT. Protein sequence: CASSSRDAGWGGELFF.

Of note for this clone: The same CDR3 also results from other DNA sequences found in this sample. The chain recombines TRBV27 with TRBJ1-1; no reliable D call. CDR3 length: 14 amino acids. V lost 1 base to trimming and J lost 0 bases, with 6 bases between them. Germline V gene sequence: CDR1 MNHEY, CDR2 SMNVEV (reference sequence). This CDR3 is CASSLLGLNTEAFF. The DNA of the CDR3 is TGTGCCAGCAGTTTATTGGGCCTGAACACTGAAGCTTTCTTT.

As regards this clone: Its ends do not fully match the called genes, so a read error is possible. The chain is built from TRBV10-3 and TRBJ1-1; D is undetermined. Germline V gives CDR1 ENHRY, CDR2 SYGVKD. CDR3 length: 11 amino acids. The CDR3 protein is CAISVDRRLRF. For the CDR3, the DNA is TGTGCCATCAGTGTCGATAGGAGACTGCGGTTT.

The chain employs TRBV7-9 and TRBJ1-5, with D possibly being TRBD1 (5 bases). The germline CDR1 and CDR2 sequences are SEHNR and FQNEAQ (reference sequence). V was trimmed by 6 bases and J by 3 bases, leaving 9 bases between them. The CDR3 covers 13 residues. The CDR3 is CASSRGSNQPQHF. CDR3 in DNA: TGTGCCAGCAGTAGGGGTTCCAATCAGCCCCAGCATTTT.

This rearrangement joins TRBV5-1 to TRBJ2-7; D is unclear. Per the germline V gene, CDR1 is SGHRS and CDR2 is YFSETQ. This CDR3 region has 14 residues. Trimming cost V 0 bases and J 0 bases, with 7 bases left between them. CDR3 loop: CASSLVAFSYEQYF. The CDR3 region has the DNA TGCGCCAGCAGCTTGGTCGCGTTCTCCTACGAGCAGTACTTC. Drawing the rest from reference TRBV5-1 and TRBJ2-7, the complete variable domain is KAGVTQTPRYLIKTRGQQVTLSCSPISGHRSVSWYQQTPGQGLQFLFEYFSETQRNKGNFPGRFSGRQFSNSRSEMNVSTLELGDSALYLCASSLVAFSYEQYFGPGTRLTVT.

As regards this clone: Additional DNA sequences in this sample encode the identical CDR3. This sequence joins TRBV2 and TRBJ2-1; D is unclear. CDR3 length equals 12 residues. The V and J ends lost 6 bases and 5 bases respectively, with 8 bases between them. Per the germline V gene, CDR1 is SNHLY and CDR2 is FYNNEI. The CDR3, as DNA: TGTGCCAGCAGAGGCACAGACAATGAGCAGTTCTTC. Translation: CASRGTDNEQFF.

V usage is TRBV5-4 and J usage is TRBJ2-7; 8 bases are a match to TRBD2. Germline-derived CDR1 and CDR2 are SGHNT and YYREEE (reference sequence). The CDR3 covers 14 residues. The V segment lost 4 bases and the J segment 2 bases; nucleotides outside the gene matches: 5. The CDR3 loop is CASSLGLDTYEQYF. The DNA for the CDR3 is TGTGCCAGCAGCCTGGGACTAGATACCTACGAGCAGTACTTC.

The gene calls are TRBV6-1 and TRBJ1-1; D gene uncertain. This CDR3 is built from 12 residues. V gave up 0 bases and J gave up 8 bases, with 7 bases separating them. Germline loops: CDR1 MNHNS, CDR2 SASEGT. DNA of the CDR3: TGTGCCAGCAGTGAAGCAAAACCGGAAGCTTTCTTT. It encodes CASSEAKPEAFF.

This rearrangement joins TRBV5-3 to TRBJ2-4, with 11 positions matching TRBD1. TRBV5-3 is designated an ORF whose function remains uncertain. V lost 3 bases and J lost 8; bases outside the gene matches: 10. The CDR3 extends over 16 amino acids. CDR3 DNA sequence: TGTGCCAGAAGCTACCGGGACAGGGGGTATAGGGACATTCAGTACTTC. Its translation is CARSYRDRGYRDIQYF.

The CDR3 is CASSPNLDSIQYF. CDR3 nucleotide sequence: TGTGCCAGCAGCCCGAATCTCGACAGCATTCAGTACTTC. This chain uses TRBV4-2 with TRBJ2-4, with D possibly matching TRBD1 (5 bases). V gave up 4 bases and J gave up 9 bases, with 13 bases separating them. This CDR3 spans 13 amino acids. Germline assignment: CDR1 LGHNA and CDR2 YNFKEQ.

This CDR3 is CASGRGSGEQFF. The CDR3 DNA is TGTGCCAGCGGGCGGGGGTCGGGTGAGCAGTTCTTC. This chain joins TRBV7-2 and TRBJ2-1; the match to TRBD2 covers 7 bases. Germline V gene sequence: CDR1 SGHTA, CDR2 FQGNSA. The CDR3 is 12 residues long. V was pared by 8 bases and J by 9 bases, with 7 bases of the junction left unmatched.

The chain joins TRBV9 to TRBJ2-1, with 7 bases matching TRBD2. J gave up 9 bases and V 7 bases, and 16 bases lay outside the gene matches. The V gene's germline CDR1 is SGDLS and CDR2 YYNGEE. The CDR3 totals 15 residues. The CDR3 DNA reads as TGTGCCAGCCAAACCGGGGGGACCCCAATGGGTGAGCAGTTCTTC. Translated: CASQTGGTPMGEQFF.

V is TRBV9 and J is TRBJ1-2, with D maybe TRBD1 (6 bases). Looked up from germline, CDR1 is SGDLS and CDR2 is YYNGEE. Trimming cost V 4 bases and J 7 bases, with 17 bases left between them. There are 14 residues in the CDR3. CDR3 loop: CASSQRGGSSGYTF. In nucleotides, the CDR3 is TGTGCCAGCAGCCAAAGGGGGGGAAGCAGTGGCTACACCTTC.